The 16 T cell receptor beta chains below were found in one sample sequenced in a study of cytomegalovirus exposure and HLA in healthy donors. Measured with immunoSEQ multiplex PCR; TCRdb has only the in-frame clones, and not every one. The sample holds about 100,000 clones, approximately 94% seen once. Sequenced: PBMCs. The receptors here all came from a woman aged 18-29 years in good health and CMV-seronegative.

The CDR3 here is CASSLSGTRDYEQYF. The CDR3 bases are TGCGCCAGCAGCCTTAGCGGGACACGAGATTACGAGCAGTACTTC. The chain recombines TRBV4-1 with TRBJ2-7; 8 bases map to TRBD2. The junction had 9 bases not matched to a gene; V was cut back by 4 bases and J by 4 bases. Germline lookup yields CDR1 MGHRA and CDR2 YSYEKL. There are 15 residues in the CDR3.

The V call is TRBV4-3, the J call TRBJ2-1; D may be TRBD1 (6 bases). The V gene lost 4 bases and the J gene lost 6 bases, with 16 bases spanning the gap. CDR3 length: 15 residues. Germline lookup yields CDR1 LGHNA and CDR2 YSLEER. CDR3 bases: TGCGCCAGCAGCCCAAAGGGGGAAGGGGGCAATGAGCAGTTCTTC. Its translation is CASSPKGEGGNEQFF.

J is TRBJ2-1 and V is TRBV2; D may be TRBD1 (6 bases). The V end lost 5 bases, the J end lost 5 bases, and 13 bases lay between the germline ends. Germline-derived CDR1 and CDR2 are SNHLY and FYNNEI. This CDR3 is built from 14 residues. CDR3: CASSKTGWNNEQFF. CDR3 nucleotides: TGTGCCAGCAGTAAAACAGGGTGGAACAATGAGCAGTTCTTC. The entire variable domain, with the rest obtained from reference TRBV2 and TRBJ2-1, is as follows: EPEVTQTPSHQVTQMGQEVILRCVPISNHLYFYWYRQILGQKVEFLVSFYNNEISEKSEIFDDQFSVERPDGSNFTLKIRSTKLEDSAMYFCASSKTGWNNEQFFGPGTRLTVL.

This clone was found once. The V and J genes are TRBV4-1 and TRBJ1-1; no firm D call. CDR1 is MGHRA, CDR2 YSYEKL, per germline. Deletions cut 4 bases from V and 0 bases from J, with 9 bases between. This CDR3 comprises 14 residues. The CDR3 DNA follows: TGCGCCAGCAGCCTCCTAGCGGTGAACACTGAAGCTTTCTTT. This sequence encodes CASSLLAVNTEAFF.

The chain couples TRBV4-3 to TRBJ1-6; weak D call: TRBD1 (5 bases). Trimming took off 9 bases at V and 11 bases at J, with 20 bases between the two ends. Per the germline V gene, CDR1 is LGHNA and CDR2 is YSLEER. The CDR3 consists of 14 residues. The CDR3 DNA follows: TGCGCCAGTGGGAGGGACCGGGCAAGGCCACCCCTCCACTTT. Amino acids: CASGRDRARPPLHF.

This sequence joins TRBV5-6 and TRBJ2-5; 9 bases agree with TRBD1. J gave up 3 bases and V 1 base, and 7 bases lay outside the gene matches. Per the germline V gene, CDR1 is SGHDT and CDR2 is YYEEEE. The CDR3 contains 16 residues. DNA for the CDR3: TGTGCCAGCAGCTTGACCGGGACAGGGTCCGAAGAGACCCAGTACTTC. Amino acid sequence: CASSLTGTGSEETQYF.

The sample holds a few counts of this clone. V usage is TRBV7-9 and J usage is TRBJ1-2, with D perhaps matching TRBD1 (6 bases). V was clipped by 1 base and J by 6 bases, with 9 bases between them. Germline V CDR1 and CDR2: SEHNR, FQNEAQ (reference sequence). This CDR3 comprises 13 residues. For the CDR3, the DNA is TGTGCCAGCAGCTTAGTCAGGGGAGATGGCTACACCTTC. Translation: CASSLVRGDGYTF.

In DNA form, the CDR3 reads TGCGCCAGCAGCTTGGCCTCCGGACTCAAATCAGTCAGGGAGCAGTACTTC. Translation: CASSLASGLKSVREQYF. This chain connects TRBV5-1 to TRBJ2-7; D is perhaps TRBD2 (5 bases). From germline, CDR1 is SGHRS and CDR2 YFSETQ. V was clipped by 0 bases and J by 7 bases, with 23 bases between them. The CDR3 is 17 amino acids.

CDR3 in DNA: TGTGCCAGCAGCGCGGACTATTCTAATGAGCAGTTCTTC. As protein: CASSADYSNEQFF. The chain uses TRBV9 and TRBJ2-1; TRBD2 is a possible D gene (6 bases). V shed 3 bases and J shed 7 bases, with 11 bases lying between them. From germline, CDR1 is SGDLS and CDR2 YYNGEE. This CDR3 contains 13 residues.

This chain links TRBV5-1 with TRBJ2-2, with 7 bases fitting TRBD1. CDR3 length: 14 amino acids. The V and J ends lost 5 bases and 9 bases, in that order; junction bases with no gene match: 10. The germline V gene has CDR1 SGHRS and CDR2 YFSETQ. The CDR3 DNA sequence: TGCGCCAGCAGGCTTCAACAGGGGAGTAGGGAGCTGTTTTTT. Translated, it gives CASRLQQGSRELFF.

V gene TRBV6-5 combines with J gene TRBJ1-2, with TRBD1 matching 9 bases. The germline V gene encodes CDR1 MNHEY and CDR2 SVGAGI. CDR3 length: 13 amino acids. Trimming at V came to 5 bases and at J to 8 bases, leaving 6 bases not matched to a gene. CDR3 region: CASSRGQGKGYTF. In DNA form, the CDR3 reads TGTGCCAGCAGTCGCGGACAGGGGAAAGGCTACACCTTC.

The chain is built from TRBV9 and TRBJ2-1; D is undetermined. Germline CDR1 reads SGDLS; CDR2 reads YYNGEE. There are 14 residues in the CDR3. The germline V and J ends were trimmed by 2 bases and 1 base, with 7 bases remaining between them. The chain's CDR3 is CASSVRSSYNEQFF. Here the CDR3 DNA reads TGTGCCAGCAGCGTCAGAAGTTCCTACAATGAGCAGTTCTTC.

J is TRBJ2-3 and V is TRBV7-9, with a tentative D call TRBD2 (5 bases). V shed 4 bases and J shed 4 bases, with 12 bases lying between them. The CDR3 runs 14 residues. Germline loops: CDR1 SEHNR, CDR2 FQNEAQ (reference sequence). This CDR3 is CASSSRARADTQYF. The CDR3 DNA follows: TGTGCCAGCAGCTCCCGGGCGCGGGCAGATACGCAGTATTTT.

V usage is TRBV2 and J usage is TRBJ2-1; 16 nucleotides match TRBD2. CDR3 length: 19 residues. Germline V gene lookup returns CDR1 SNHLY and CDR2 FYNNEI. Trimming cost V 4 bases and J 2 bases; bases outside gene matches: 8. The chain's CDR3 is CASSAGLAGGPSAYNEQFF. The CDR3 DNA follows: TGTGCCAGCAGTGCGGGACTAGCGGGAGGGCCCTCGGCCTACAATGAGCAGTTCTTC.

This chain's CDR3 is CASSQVEGDVHTF. The CDR3, as DNA: TGCGCCAGCAGCCAAGTAGAGGGGGACGTACACACCTTC. V usage is TRBV4-1 and J usage is TRBJ1-2; TRBD1 might be the D (6 bases). This CDR3 contains 13 residues. V was shortened by 1 base and J by 12 bases, with 15 bases between the two germline ends. Germline loops: CDR1 MGHRA, CDR2 YSYEKL.

This chain connects TRBV11-2 to TRBJ2-7; D is unresolved. Trimming took 0 bases from V and 4 from J, leaving 4 bases between them. The CDR3 is 12 amino acids. Germline values: CDR1 SGHAT, CDR2 FQNNGV. The CDR3 region is CASSLDRYEQYF. The CDR3 DNA reads as TGTGCCAGCAGCTTAGACCGTTACGAGCAGTACTTC.